This T cell receptor (beta chain) was profiled in a study of OX40 agonist ivuxolimab in advanced cancers. Study at large: Three individuals attained partial responses, comprising one hepatocellular carcinoma case and two cutaneous melanoma cases. Findings and limits, study-wide: Normalized expansion of T-cell clones was also low for some nonresponders.

The data were produced by immunoSEQ multiplex PCR, yet TCRdb's version contains in-frame clones alone and is incomplete. The table has about 60,000 clones, just under 90% seen once. In regard to this clone: As yet, its antigen is unknown.

The CDR3 is made up of 16 amino acids. The V and J ends lost 6 bases and 2 bases, in that order; junction bases with no gene match: 10. Germline CDR1 is ENHRY and CDR2 is SYGVKD. The TCR was taken from an adult with an advanced solid tumor such as melanoma, head and neck, liver or kidney cancer. This specimen consisted of CD4+ or CD8+ T cells sorted from blood, obtained in a trial of the OX40 agonist ivuxolimab. The rearrangement uses TRBV10-3 and TRBJ2-5; 9 bases fit TRBD2. The CDR3 nucleotides are TGTGCCATCAGATCAACCGCGGGGGGGGTACAAGAGACCCAGTACTTC. This codes for CAIRSTAGGVQETQYF.